These T cell receptor beta chains were read from a single sample in a study of shared clonotypes between healthy human individuals. Only in-frame clones appear in the TCRdb table, and some are missing; sequencing was by immunoSEQ multiplex PCR. The table shows around 1.9 million clones, with 85% to 95% occurring only once. The sample was naive CD8+ T cells from PBMCs. Receptors were obtained from a man in his late teens or twenties in good health. Some clones in this sample may be carry-over from other donors' samples. CDR3s include the opening cysteine and the closing phenylalanine or tryptophan. D genes are given only for firm matches. Rows may omit the clone size; those that give it use once, few, many or a size class.

NA,NA,TRBJ2-7,TRBV29-1,CSATAKGPYEQYF,TGCAGCGCCACGGCCAAGGGTCCCTACGAGCAGTACTTC
NA,NA,TRBJ2-3,TRBV10-3,CAISEPASKADTQYF,TGTGCCATCAGTGAGCCGGCCTCTAAGGCAGATACGCAGTATTTT
NA,NA,TRBJ2-7,TRBV11-3,CASSPQKAAMQYF,TGTGCCAGCAGCCCCCAAAAGGCAGCGATGCAGTACTTC
NA,TRBD1,TRBJ2-1,TRBV6-5,CASSYSVGTVYNEQFF,TGTGCCAGCAGTTACTCGGTCGGGACAGTGTACAATGAGCAGTTCTTC
NA,NA,TRBJ2-1,TRBV7-3,CASSPQGKPYNEQFF,TGTGCCAGCAGCCCTCAGGGGAAACCCTACAATGAGCAGTTCTTC
NA,TRBD2,TRBJ2-1,TRBV5-6,CASSLTAGDEQFF,TGTGCCAGCAGCTTGACAGCGGGGGACGAGCAGTTCTTC
NA,NA,TRBJ2-1,TRBV27,CASTNGFGEPYNEQFF,TGTGCCAGCACCAATGGGTTCGGGGAGCCTTACAATGAGCAGTTCTTC
NA,NA,TRBJ2-1,TRBV28,CASIPSVGREQFF,TGTGCCAGCATCCCCTCGGTAGGGCGGGAGCAGTTCTTC
once,NA,TRBJ1-5,TRBV6-1,CASSVGVPRRDNQPQHF,TGTGCCAGCAGTGTAGGGGTTCCCCGGCGGGATAATCAGCCCCAGCATTTT
NA,NA,TRBJ2-7,TRBV6-5,CASSSTIRGEQYF,TGTGCCAGCAGTAGTACCATAAGAGGCGAGCAGTACTTC
few,NA,TRBJ1-1,TRBV7-9,CASSLVYVRDDFF,TGTGCCAGCAGCTTAGTCTATGTCAGGGATGATTTCTTT
NA,NA,TRBJ2-7,TRBV19,CASWTQSYEQYF,TGTGCCAGTTGGACACAATCCTACGAGCAGTACTTC
NA,NA,TRBJ1-1,TRBV9,CASSSRQAGTEAFF,TGTGCCAGCAGCTCTAGACAGGCAGGAACTGAAGCTTTCTTT
few,NA,TRBJ1-1,TRBV25-1,CASSERGPLNTEAFF,TGTGCCAGCAGTGAACGGGGGCCGCTGAACACTGAAGCTTTCTTT
NA,NA,TRBJ1-1,TRBV4-1,CASSQVPGGGTEAFF,TGCGCCAGCAGCCAAGTTCCCGGGGGAGGCACTGAAGCTTTCTTT
few,NA,TRBJ2-7,TRBV7-2,CASSWDSYEQYF,TGTGCCAGCAGCTGGGATTCCTACGAGCAGTACTTC
NA,TRBD2,TRBJ2-5,TRBV6-4,CASSDLEILPYGLAGEETQYF,TGTGCCAGCAGTGACTTGGAGATACTACCCTACGGACTAGCGGGTGAAGAGACCCAGTACTTC
NA,NA,TRBJ1-5,TRBV7-9,CASSSGGLRGNQPQHF,TGTGCCAGCAGCTCAGGCGGACTTCGGGGCAATCAGCCCCAGCATTTT
NA,NA,TRBJ1-1,TRBV9,CASSGGAEGMNTEAFF,TGTGCCAGCAGCGGAGGGGCGGAGGGCATGAACACTGAAGCTTTCTTT
NA,NA,TRBJ2-3,TRBV29-1,CSVEGDTQYF,TGCAGCGTTGAGGGAGATACGCAGTATTTT
NA,NA,TRBJ2-1,TRBV10-2,CASTGVGEQFF,TGCGCCAGCACAGGGGTTGGTGAGCAGTTCTTC
NA,NA,TRBJ2-7,TRBV6-1,CASRGISPIPGEQYF,TGTGCCAGCAGAGGTATAAGCCCCATTCCGGGCGAGCAGTACTTC
NA,NA,TRBJ2-7,TRBV29-1,CSAAVHTYEQYF,TGCAGCGCTGCGGTTCACACCTACGAGCAGTACTTC
once,NA,TRBJ2-1,TRBV7-8,CASSLEGRNEQFF,TGTGCCAGCAGCTTAGAGGGGCGGAATGAGCAGTTCTTC
NA,TRBD1,TRBJ2-7,TRBV19,CASSFAQGAAYEQYF,TGTGCCAGTAGTTTCGCGCAGGGGGCTGCCTACGAGCAGTACTTC
NA,TRBD2,TRBJ2-1,TRBV18,CASSPSWREGYGRYYNEQFF,TGTGCCAGCTCACCATCTTGGCGGGAGGGTTATGGCCGATATTACAATGAGCAGTTCTTC
NA,TRBD1,TRBJ2-5,TRBV7-6,CASSPTVWTGEKTQYF,TGTGCCAGCAGCCCAACCGTGTGGACAGGGGAAAAGACCCAGTACTTC
NA,TRBD2,TRBJ2-1,TRBV29-1,CSVPGRAWYNEQFF,TGCAGCGTTCCCGGGAGGGCCTGGTACAATGAGCAGTTCTTC
NA,NA,TRBJ2-7,TRBV5-8,CASSSRASATYEQYF,TGTGCCAGCAGCTCTAGGGCTAGCGCGACCTACGAGCAGTACTTC
NA,TRBD2,TRBJ2-1,TRBV7-3,CASSLLAGAYNEQFF,TGTGCCAGCAGCTTGTTAGCGGGAGCCTACAATGAGCAGTTCTTC
NA,NA,TRBJ1-1,TRBV6-1,CAIVGGRIEAFF,TGTGCCATAGTAGGAGGACGAATCGAAGCTTTCTTT
NA,NA,TRBJ2-7,TRBV2,CASGRLHEQYF,TGTGCCAGCGGGCGCCTCCACGAGCAGTACTTC
once,NA,TRBJ2-2,TRBV6-5,CASGPGVSNTGELFF,TGTGCCAGCGGACCGGGGGTCTCGAACACCGGGGAGCTGTTTTTT
NA,TRBD1,TRBJ2-7,TRBV5-4,CASSSLSTGAAAYEQYF,TGTGCCAGCAGCTCCTTGTCGACAGGGGCCGCTGCCTACGAGCAGTACTTC
NA,NA,TRBJ2-7,TRBV7-2,CASSRPPQGNAYEQYF,TGTGCCAGCAGCAGACCCCCACAGGGTAACGCCTACGAGCAGTACTTC
NA,NA,TRBJ2-1,TRBV7-9,CASSSTTVPSYNEQFF,TGTGCCAGCAGCTCAACAACAGTACCCTCCTACAATGAGCAGTTCTTC
NA,NA,TRBJ1-2,TRBV28,CASSLGHF,TGTGCCAGCAGTTTAGGCCACTTC
NA,NA,TRBJ1-4,TRBV27,CASSLGGANEKLFF,TGTGCCAGCAGCCTGGGGGGAGCTAATGAAAAACTGTTTTTT
NA,NA,TRBJ2-2,TRBV5-6,CASSFRLSNTGELFF,TGTGCCAGCAGCTTCAGGCTTTCGAACACCGGGGAGCTGTTTTTT
few,NA,TRBJ1-4,TRBV10-1,CASSDGEKLFF,TGCGCCAGCAGTGATGGGGAAAAACTGTTTTTT